In this sample, the clone carrying this T cell receptor (beta chain) turned up once. TCRdb redid the calling of the 5' RACE reads with MiXCR, one entry per CDR3 protein. The table has 60,000 to 85,000 distinct CDR3 sequences, 8% to 9% seen once. This record belongs to a study of spatial heterogeneity in lung cancer. Time point here: blood at routine non-recurrence follow-up after resection. Whole RNA from tumor, nontumor lung or frozen PBMC was sequenced unsorted. The TCR originated in a female donor with early-stage non-small cell lung cancer. Sample: PBMCs, taken at follow-up.

The CDR3 nucleotides read TGTGCCACCAGTGATGTGGGAGGACCCCAAGAGACCCAGTACTTC. Its protein product is CATSDVGGPQETQYF. V is TRBV24-1 and J is TRBJ2-5; D may be TRBD2 (6 bases). The CDR3 contains 15 residues. The V and J ends lost 3 bases and 1 base respectively, with 11 bases between them. Germline CDR1 reads KGHDR; CDR2 reads SFDVKD.